This T cell receptor beta chain was recorded in a study of early T cells in non-severe SARS-CoV-2 infection. CDR1 and CDR2 (germline): SEHNR, FQNEAQ (reference sequence). This CDR3 comprises 14 residues. Trimming took 7 bases from V and 3 from J, leaving 16 bases between them. Study conclusions and caveats: Lookups in VDJdb leaned toward anti-spike CD8 responses and missed private and CD4 specificities.

A few counts support this clonotype. What it binds is unknown. TCRdb itself ran the 5' RACE reads through MiXCR, one entry per CDR3 protein. Of 35,000 to 55,000 distinct CDR3 sequences in the sample, about 25% were seen once. This rearrangement joins TRBV7-9 to TRBJ2-7; D is tentatively TRBD1 or TRBD2 (5 bases each). The specimen comprised whole blood, sampled at baseline. The clonotype comes from an adult who was a healthcare worker with PCR-confirmed SARS-CoV-2 infection or an uninfected control (not recorded which). CDR3 nucleotides: TGTGCCAGCACCCCTCGGGACGGATACTACGAGCAGTACTTC. Amino acid sequence: CASTPRDGYYEQYF.